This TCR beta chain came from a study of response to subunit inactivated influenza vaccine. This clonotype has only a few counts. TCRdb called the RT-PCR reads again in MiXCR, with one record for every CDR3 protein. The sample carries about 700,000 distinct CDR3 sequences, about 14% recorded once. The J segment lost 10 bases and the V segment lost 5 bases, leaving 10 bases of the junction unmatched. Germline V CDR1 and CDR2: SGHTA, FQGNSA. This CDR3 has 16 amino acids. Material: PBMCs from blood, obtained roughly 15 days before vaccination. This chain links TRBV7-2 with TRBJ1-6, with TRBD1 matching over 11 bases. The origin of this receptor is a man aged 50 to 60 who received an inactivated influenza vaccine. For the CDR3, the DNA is TGTGCCAGCAGCCCGAGGACAGGGGGCTCTGGGTCACCCCTCCACTTT. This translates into CASSPRTGGSGSPLHF.